This T cell receptor (beta chain) was sequenced during a study of T cell repertoires in cytomegalovirus infection. Study outcomes and limitations: HLA-C-restricted CMV-specific TCR beta clonotypes were dominant in the ex vivo response.

MiXCR, applied by TCRdb to the reads, yields one record per CDR3 protein. Of hundreds of thousands of distinct CDR3 sequences listed, around a third are singletons. Germline values: CDR1 MNHNS, CDR2 SASEGT. V was shortened by 6 bases and J by 5 bases, with 17 bases between the two germline ends. The CDR3 is made up of 15 amino acids. Details on this clonotype: Antigen specificity is unknown.

The TCR comes from a human donor in good health (CMV status not recorded). Some clones in this sample may be carry-over from other donors' samples. The rearrangement joins TRBV6-1 to TRBJ2-1; D perhaps matches TRBD1 (7 bases). Here the sequenced sample was cultured PBMCs, taken from culture after CMV antigen stimulation. Here the CDR3 reads CASRISQGGNNEQFF. In DNA, the CDR3 is TGTGCCAGCAGAATCAGCCAGGGGGGTAACAATGAGCAGTTCTTC.